The text below deals with one T cell receptor (beta chain). Its antigen is as yet unknown. The sample belongs to a study of T cell responses to AZD1222 COVID-19 vaccine. V was shortened by 1 base and J by 6 bases, with 7 bases between the two germline ends. The CDR3 is made up of 12 amino acids. Here immunoSEQ multiplex PCR was the method, and the copy in TCRdb shows in-frame clones only, minus some. The table records tens of thousands of clones, about 89% of them present only once. General study results and limits: Sampled repertoires all dated from after the peak T cell response. Females made up more of the donors, who were largely white British, and clonal diversity may have come out too low.

The V call is TRBV12-3 or TRBV12-4, the J call TRBJ2-7; no clear D gene. Sequences were derived from peripheral blood, sampled 28 days after the second AZD1222 dose. The clonotype comes from an adult who received the AZD1222 COVID-19 vaccine. In nucleotides, the CDR3 is TGTGCCAGCAGTTTAGATGGGTCCGAGCAGTACTTC. Translation: CASSLDGSEQYF.